One and the same sample provided the 26 T cell receptor beta chains below, sequenced in a study of cytomegalovirus exposure and HLA in healthy donors. This PCR relied on a set of 60 Vbeta primers and 13 Jbeta primers. Here immunoSEQ multiplex PCR was the method, and the copy in TCRdb shows in-frame clones only, minus some. This sample yields under 110,000 clones, of which roughly 71% are seen a single time; roughly 3% belongs to the top ten. The sample taken for sequencing was PBMCs. The receptors stem from a male donor in good health and CMV-seropositive.

This clone was found a few times. This chain uses TRBV5-1 with TRBJ2-5; 7 nucleotides agree with TRBD2. This CDR3 has 16 amino acids. CDR1 and CDR2 from the germline V gene are SGHRS and YFSETQ. J was trimmed by 7 bases and V by 1 base; bases with no gene match: 13. In DNA, the CDR3 is TGCGCCAGCAGCTTGAAGTCCGGCGGGAGTTCTGCGACCCAGTACTTC. Translated, it gives CASSLKSGGSSATQYF.

The rearrangement uses TRBV7-6 and TRBJ2-3, with a weak D call TRBD1 (6 bases). Germline lookup yields CDR1 SGHVS and CDR2 FNYEAQ. This CDR3 comprises 14 residues. The V and J ends lost 7 bases and 4 bases respectively, with 15 bases between them. CDR3 protein: CASTSLGGADTQYF. The DNA for the CDR3 is TGTGCCAGCACCTCCCTAGGGGGTGCAGATACGCAGTATTTT.

The rearrangement uses TRBV19 and TRBJ2-7, with 9 bases identical to TRBD1. This CDR3 has 16 amino acids. Germline CDR1 reads LNHDA; CDR2 reads SQIVND (reference sequence). V lost 5 bases, J lost 1 base, and 9 bases stayed unmatched. In DNA form, the CDR3 reads TGTGCCAGTAGTCCATCACCGGGACAGGGATCCTACGAGCAGTACTTC. Its protein is CASSPSPGQGSYEQYF.

V gene TRBV6-1 combines with J gene TRBJ1-4, with 7 bases fitting TRBD1. The V and J ends lost 1 base and 3 bases, in that order; junction bases with no gene match: 5. CDR3 size: 16 residues. Per the germline V gene, CDR1 is MNHNS and CDR2 is SASEGT. The CDR3 protein is CASSEDRGFPNEKLFF. The CDR3 DNA follows: TGTGCCAGCAGTGAAGACAGGGGCTTTCCTAATGAAAAACTGTTTTTT.

This chain connects TRBV30 to TRBJ2-2; possibly TRBD1 for D (6 bases). The germline V gene has CDR1 GTSNPN and CDR2 SVGIG (reference sequence). The length of the CDR3 is 13 residues. Trimming shortened V by 0 bases and J by 8 bases, and 10 bases separated the two germline ends. CDR3 region: CAWSVRRGGELFF. The CDR3 nucleotides read TGTGCCTGGAGTGTACGTAGGGGGGGGGAGCTGTTTTTT.

The J gene is TRBJ1-6, the V gene TRBV4-3, with TRBD1 matching 9 bases. The junction had 8 bases not matched to a gene; V was cut back by 0 bases and J by 11 bases. Germline CDR1 and CDR2: LGHNA and YSLEER. This CDR3 is built from 16 residues. CDR3 protein: CASSQDSGTGRTPLHF. The DNA of the CDR3 is TGCGCCAGCAGCCAAGACTCCGGGACAGGGAGGACACCCCTCCACTTT.

Only one count was recorded for this clone. The CDR3 sequence: CASSPGQGFYGYTF. Written as DNA, the CDR3 is TGTGCCAGCAGTCCCGGACAGGGTTTCTATGGCTACACCTTC. V and J are TRBV28 and TRBJ1-2, with 8 bases identical to TRBD1. V lost 5 bases to trimming and J lost 4 bases; unmatched junction nucleotides: 6. Germline V lookup: CDR1 MDHEN, CDR2 SYDVKM. This CDR3 is built from 14 residues.

The rearrangement joins TRBV4-1 to TRBJ2-1; D is unresolved. Trimming cost V 0 bases and J 7 bases, with 13 bases left between them. The CDR3 runs 15 residues. CDR1 and CDR2 (germline): MGHRA, YSYEKL. CDR3: CASSQDELPINEQFF. CDR3 sequence (DNA): TGCGCCAGCAGCCAAGATGAACTACCCATTAATGAGCAGTTCTTC.

This clone was detected only once. J is TRBJ2-3 and V is TRBV29-1; D possibly corresponds to TRBD2 (6 bases). Germline CDR1 and CDR2: SQVTM and ANQGSEA. The CDR3 has 15 residues. Trimming removed 5 bases at V and 6 bases at J, with 21 bases between. The CDR3 reads CSVPKIIWGVDTQYF. The CDR3 DNA reads TGCAGCGTTCCTAAAATCATCTGGGGGGTGGATACGCAGTATTTT.

A remark on this clone: Germline is not matched at one junction end, which may reflect a read error. The chain employs TRBV19 and TRBJ2-3, with unresolved D. CDR1 is LNHDA and CDR2 is SQIVND in the germline V gene (reference sequence). The CDR3 runs 16 residues. The CDR3 sequence is CASSRIGPLSTDTRYF. CDR3 coding DNA: TGTGCCAGTAGTAGAATCGGCCCTCTAAGCACAGATACGCGGTATTTT.

Here the CDR3 reads CASSIRAGELFF. The CDR3 DNA reads TGTGCCAGCAGTATTCGGGCCGGGGAGCTGTTTTTT. This sequence joins TRBV7-3 and TRBJ2-2, with D unclear. The V gene's germline CDR1 is SGHTA and CDR2 FQGTGA. V was shortened by 6 bases and J by 6 bases, with 8 bases between the two germline ends. The CDR3 is 12 amino acids.

This clone was found a few times. The chain carries TRBV6-5 and TRBJ1-2, with D hard to call. Germline values: CDR1 MNHEY, CDR2 SVGAGI. The V gene lost 3 bases and the J gene lost 2 bases, with 10 bases spanning the gap. The CDR3 covers 14 residues. Written as DNA, the CDR3 is TGTGCCAGCAGTTATCAGGAAAACAACTATGGCTACACCTTC. It codes for CASSYQENNYGYTF.

There are a few counts of this clone. The CDR3 DNA reads TGCAGCGTTGGGCAGGGGGCTTTCGAGCAGTACTTC. The encoded protein is CSVGQGAFEQYF. V is TRBV29-1 and J is TRBJ2-7; 8 bases agree with TRBD1. This CDR3 has 12 residues. The J segment lost 6 bases and the V segment lost 4 bases, leaving 5 bases of the junction unmatched. Germline CDR1 reads SQVTM; CDR2 reads ANQGSEA.

DNA for the CDR3: TGTGCCTGGACTTCCAGATACGAGCAGTACTTC. The encoded protein is CAWTSRYEQYF. The gene calls are TRBV30 and TRBJ2-7; the D is unclear. CDR1 and CDR2 from the germline V gene are GTSNPN and SVGIG (reference sequence). This CDR3 comprises 11 residues. V was shortened by 4 bases and J by 4 bases, with 8 bases between the two germline ends.

The rearrangement links TRBV6-4 to TRBJ1-5; 11 nucleotides align to TRBD1. The ends lost 7 bases at V and 7 bases at J; junction bases unmatched: 3. The CDR3 totals 13 residues. The germline CDR1 and CDR2 sequences are MRHNA and SNTAGT. CDR3 sequence (DNA): TGTGCCAGCATGGACAGGGGGCCCCAGCCCCAGCATTTT. Amino acids: CASMDRGPQPQHF.

The DNA for the CDR3 is TGCAGCGTTGTGTCACAGGGGGGAAAAAGGTCCTACGAGCAGTACTTC. It specifies CSVVSQGGKRSYEQYF. The chain is built from TRBV29-1 and TRBJ2-7; 8 bases are shared with TRBD1. CDR1 and CDR2 (germline): SQVTM, ANQGSEA. The CDR3 spans 16 residues. Trimming cost V 4 bases and J 1 base; bases outside gene matches: 12.

The DNA for the CDR3 is TGTGCCATCAGCGCCGGGACAGCCTTTCCAAACACCATATATTTT. It encodes CAISAGTAFPNTIYF. V is TRBV10-3 and J is TRBJ1-3; 7 positions match TRBD1. V lost 6 bases and J lost 6; bases outside the gene matches: 11. The CDR3 spans 15 residues. Germline values: CDR1 ENHRY, CDR2 SYGVKD.

The CDR3 sequence: CASSLSGGTQPQHF. CDR3 coding DNA: TGTGCCAGTAGTTTGTCAGGGGGCACTCAGCCCCAGCATTTT. This chain links TRBV19 with TRBJ1-5, with TRBD1 matching over 8 bases. The CDR3 is made up of 14 amino acids. Germline lookup yields CDR1 LNHDA and CDR2 SQIVND (reference sequence). The ends lost 5 bases at V and 6 bases at J; junction bases unmatched: 6.

The DNA for the CDR3 is TGTGCCAGCAGCCCCACTGGAAACACCATATATTTT. As protein: CASSPTGNTIYF. V usage is TRBV6-6 and J usage is TRBJ1-3; unclear D gene. The length of the CDR3 is 12 residues. Between the trimmed V and J ends, which lost 6 bases and 2 bases, there was a span of 5 bases. CDR1 and CDR2 (germline): MNHNY, SVGAGI (reference sequence).

This clone was counted between two and nine times. The chain employs TRBV19 and TRBJ2-7; 9 nucleotides agree with TRBD2. This CDR3 comprises 16 residues. In germline, CDR1 is LNHDA, CDR2 SQIVND (reference sequence). V was pared by 5 bases and J by 2 bases, with 10 bases of the junction left unmatched. CDR3 sequence: CASSQYASGTPYEQYF. The CDR3, as DNA: TGTGCCAGTAGTCAGTACGCTAGCGGGACCCCCTACGAGCAGTACTTC.

The chain carries TRBV9 and TRBJ1-4; D possibly corresponds to TRBD1 (6 bases). Trimming took off 2 bases at V and 5 bases at J, with 13 bases between the two ends. The germline CDR1 and CDR2 sequences are SGDLS and YYNGEE. The CDR3 contains 15 residues. The CDR3 reads CASSVATGKNEKLFF. CDR3 sequence (DNA): TGTGCCAGCAGCGTCGCGACAGGAAAGAATGAAAAACTGTTTTTT.

This chain uses TRBV5-1 with TRBJ2-3, with 10 bases that match TRBD2. The CDR3 totals 13 residues. Germline V CDR1 and CDR2: SGHRS, YFSETQ. Unmatched junction bases numbered 1, after V lost 5 bases and J lost 4 bases. In DNA, the CDR3 is TGCGCCAGCAGGCTAGCGGGGGCAGATACGCAGTATTTT. Translating gives CASRLAGADTQYF.

This clone was recorded a few times. The rearrangement links TRBV14 to TRBJ1-1; weak D call: TRBD1 (6 bases). The length of the CDR3 is 14 residues. The V and J ends lost 4 bases and 2 bases respectively, with 11 bases between them. Germline CDR1 and CDR2: SGHDN and FVKESK. This chain's CDR3 is CASSRLQGNTEAFF. In nucleotides, the CDR3 is TGTGCCAGCAGCCGATTACAGGGTAACACTGAAGCTTTCTTT.

The J gene is TRBJ1-1, the V gene TRBV2; D possibly corresponds to TRBD1 (6 bases). Germline values: CDR1 SNHLY, CDR2 FYNNEI. This CDR3 spans 16 amino acids. The V gene lost 4 bases and the J gene lost 4 bases, with 19 bases spanning the gap. This CDR3 reads CASSADRMMWSTEAFF. DNA of the CDR3: TGTGCCAGCAGTGCAGACAGGATGATGTGGTCCACTGAAGCTTTCTTT. Together with reference TRBV2 and TRBJ1-1, the CDR3 gives the full variable domain: EPEVTQTPSHQVTQMGQEVILRCVPISNHLYFYWYRQILGQKVEFLVSFYNNEISEKSEIFDDQFSVERPDGSNFTLKIRSTKLEDSAMYFCASSADRMMWSTEAFFGQGTRLTVV.

This clone was found a few times. This chain connects TRBV7-9 to TRBJ1-1; D is uncertain. Between the trimmed V and J ends, which lost 3 bases and 5 bases, there was a span of 4 bases. Germline V gene data show CDR1 as SEHNR and CDR2 as FQNEAQ (reference sequence). The CDR3 is 11 residues long. The CDR3 protein is CASSFPTEAFF. The DNA of the CDR3 is TGTGCCAGCAGCTTTCCGACTGAAGCTTTCTTT.

This clone has at least ten counts. This sequence joins TRBV10-2 and TRBJ1-2; D ambiguous. CDR1 WSHSY and CDR2 SAAADI come from the germline V gene. This CDR3 has 13 residues. The germline V and J ends were trimmed by 3 bases and 3 bases, with 8 bases remaining between them. CDR3 protein: CASSDEIYYGYTF. DNA for the CDR3: TGCGCCAGCAGTGATGAGATCTACTATGGCTACACCTTC.